This T cell receptor beta chain stems from a study of tumor-infiltrating lymphocytes in primary liver carcinoma. Study-wide results and limits: Bulk unsorted material prevented CD4+ and CD8+ repertoire comparison.

With a constant-region primer, TCR beta cDNA was made from approximately 450 ng of total RNA. The TCR beta library was amplified through three nested multiplex PCR rounds in a modified ARM-PCR procedure. TCRdb ran MiXCR on the multiplex PCR reads and lists one entry per CDR3 protein. Altogether some 320,000 distinct CDR3 sequences are present, 60% to 80% being singletons, with the ten largest covering 9%. Germline DNA was also extracted, and blood RNA derived from unsorted whole blood. As for this clonotype: Antigen specificity is unknown. At one of its ends the junction is not consistent with the germline gene, which may arise from a read error.

The receptor was derived from a man in his forties with primary liver carcinoma and hepatitis B virus infection. Specimen: peripheral blood.

In nucleotides, the CDR3 is TGCGCCAGCAGCTTGGCCGAAAGACGGACAGTCTCCTACGAGCACTACTTC. This encodes CASSLAERRTVSYEHYF. J is TRBJ2-7 and V is TRBV5-1; possibly TRBD1 for D (6 bases). Germline V gene lookup returns CDR1 SGHRS and CDR2 YFSETQ. The CDR3 runs to 17 residues.